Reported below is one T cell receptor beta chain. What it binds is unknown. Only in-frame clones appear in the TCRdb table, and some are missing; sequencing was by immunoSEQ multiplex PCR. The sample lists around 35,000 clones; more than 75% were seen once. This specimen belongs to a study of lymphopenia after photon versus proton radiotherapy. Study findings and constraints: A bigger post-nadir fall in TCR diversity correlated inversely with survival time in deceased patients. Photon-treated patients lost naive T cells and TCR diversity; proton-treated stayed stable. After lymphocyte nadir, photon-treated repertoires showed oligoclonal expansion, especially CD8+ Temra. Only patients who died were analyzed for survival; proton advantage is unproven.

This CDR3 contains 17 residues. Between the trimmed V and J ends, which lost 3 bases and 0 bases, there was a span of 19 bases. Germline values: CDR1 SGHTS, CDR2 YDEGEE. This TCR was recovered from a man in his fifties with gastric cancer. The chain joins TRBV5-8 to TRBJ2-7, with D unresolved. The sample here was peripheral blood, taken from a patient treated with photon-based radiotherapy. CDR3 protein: CASSSYTRATFSYEQYF. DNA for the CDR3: TGTGCCAGCAGCTCGTATACACGGGCTACCTTCTCCTACGAGCAGTACTTC.